These 9 T cell receptor beta chains share one sample of origin, sequenced in a study of long-term antiretroviral therapy in people with HIV. It was version v3.0 of the immunoSEQ assay that was run at survey level. TCRdb keeps only in-frame clones here, not all; method: immunoSEQ multiplex PCR. The sample shows tens of thousands of clones, 75% to 90% of them seen only once. The sequenced sample was unsorted PBMCs, obtained 1.5 years after starting antiretroviral therapy. These receptors originate from a man aged 18-30 years with HIV.

This clone appeared a single time. The rearrangement links TRBV5-1 to TRBJ1-3; D gene uncertain. The CDR3 runs 15 residues. V gave up 0 bases and J gave up 0 bases, with 7 bases separating them. Germline V gene lookup returns CDR1 SGHRS and CDR2 YFSETQ. The CDR3 sequence is CASSLDGLSGNTIYF. The DNA for the CDR3 is TGCGCCAGCAGCTTGGACGGACTCTCTGGAAACACCATATATTTT.

The chain joins TRBV10-3 to TRBJ2-1, with TRBD2 matching over 13 bases. V dropped 0 bases and J dropped 5; count of bases not matched to a gene: 10. Germline V gene sequence: CDR1 ENHRY, CDR2 SYGVKD. The CDR3 totals 19 residues. The CDR3 is CAISESMLLAGGYNNEQFF. The CDR3, as DNA: TGTGCCATCAGTGAGTCGATGTTACTAGCGGGAGGGTACAACAATGAGCAGTTCTTC.

The rearrangement uses TRBV7-6 and TRBJ2-5, with 7 bases matching TRBD1. Per the germline V gene, CDR1 is SGHVS and CDR2 is FNYEAQ. This CDR3 region has 14 residues. Trimming cost V 2 bases and J 4 bases; bases outside gene matches: 4. The CDR3 coding sequence is TGTGCCAGCAGCTTAAACAGGGGTACAGAGACCCAGTACTTC. Translating gives CASSLNRGTETQYF.

The chain links TRBV5-6 to TRBJ2-7, with D perhaps matching TRBD2 (6 bases). V was shortened by 8 bases and J by 2 bases, with 14 bases between the two germline ends. CDR1 is SGHDT and CDR2 is YYEEEE in the germline V gene. This CDR3 has 13 residues. CDR3 protein: CASGTFATYEQYF. As DNA, the CDR3 is TGTGCCAGTGGGACTTTCGCGACCTACGAGCAGTACTTC.

The chain has TRBV28 and TRBJ2-7; D is perhaps TRBD2 (6 bases). Germline loops: CDR1 MDHEN, CDR2 SYDVKM. The V gene lost 8 bases and the J gene lost 3 bases, with 17 bases spanning the gap. There are 14 residues in the CDR3. CDR3 sequence: CASRPGTLNYEQYF. DNA for the CDR3: TGTGCCAGCCGGCCGGGGACTCTGAACTACGAGCAGTACTTC.

V is TRBV5-6 and J is TRBJ2-1; D gene ambiguous. The CDR3 totals 11 residues. CDR1 is SGHDT, CDR2 YYEEEE, per germline. Trimming pared 4 bases from V and 4 bases from J, leaving 3 bases between. The CDR3 spells CASSRYNEQFF. CDR3 sequence (DNA): TGTGCCAGCAGCCGATACAATGAGCAGTTCTTC.

This chain connects TRBV7-8 to TRBJ2-7; D gene unclear. This CDR3 has 15 residues. Germline loops: CDR1 SGHVS, CDR2 FQNEAQ. Trimming removed 5 bases at V and 0 bases at J, with 14 bases between. The CDR3 reads CASSLMRGFSYEQYF. In DNA, the CDR3 is TGTGCCAGCAGCCTAATGCGAGGATTCTCCTACGAGCAGTACTTC.

By share, this clone counts as medium-sized. The V and J genes are TRBV28 and TRBJ2-7; 7 bases agree with TRBD1. CDR3 length: 16 amino acids. The germline V gene encodes CDR1 MDHEN and CDR2 SYDVKM. The V gene end was trimmed by 6 bases and the J gene end by 0 bases; junction bases not matched to a gene: 11. The CDR3 spells CASSDPGQQHSYEQYF. DNA of the CDR3: TGTGCCAGCAGCGATCCGGGACAGCAACACTCCTACGAGCAGTACTTC.

This clone was recorded a few times. The chain recombines TRBV28 with TRBJ1-1; D remains unclear. The V gene's germline CDR1 is MDHEN and CDR2 SYDVKM. This CDR3 region has 12 residues. Trimming pared 5 bases from V and 7 bases from J, leaving 11 bases between. Here the CDR3 DNA reads TGTGCCAGCAGTCGCCCGGCCGTTGAAGCTTTCTTT. Translating gives CASSRPAVEAFF.